The 9 T cell receptor beta chains in this list originate from one sample, sequenced in a study of control samples from healthy donors and cancer patients. The repertoire was sequenced with immunoSEQ multiplex PCR; TCRdb's copy has only in-frame clones and lacks some. This repertoire shows about 110,000 clones, around 89% found once; its top ten account for 17%. Sequencing was performed on blood. The source of these receptors is a woman aged 50 to 65 in good health.

The chain is built from TRBV21-1 and TRBJ1-2; TRBD1, as called in the table, went unchecked against the DNA. TRBV21-1 corresponds to a pseudogene. The CDR3 contains 15 residues. The CDR3: CASSTWDRGWAGYTF. CDR3 nucleotides: TGTGCCAGCAGCACATGGGACAGGGGATGGGCCGGCTACACCTTC.

This chain uses TRBV7-2 with TRBJ2-5; D is possibly TRBD2 (6 bases). Trimming pared 5 bases from V and 6 bases from J, leaving 19 bases between. This CDR3 contains 15 residues. Germline loops: CDR1 SGHTA, CDR2 FQGNSA. The CDR3 spells CASSPVASVRKTQYF. The CDR3 nucleotides are TGTGCCAGCAGCCCGGTGGCTAGCGTTCGAAAGACCCAGTACTTC.

This clone was observed once. This sequence joins TRBV12-1 and TRBJ2-7; TRBD2 is the table's D call, not checked against the DNA. TRBV12-1 represents a pseudogene. CDR3 length: 19 amino acids. CDR3 sequence: CASSSHWTSGSNATYEQYV. CDR3 sequence (DNA): TGTGCCAGCAGCTCCCATTGGACTAGCGGGAGTAATGCCACCTACGAGCAGTACGTC.

V gene TRBV9 combines with J gene TRBJ2-1, with TRBD2 matching over 12 bases. Germline values: CDR1 SGDLS, CDR2 YYNGEE. J was trimmed by 6 bases and V by 3 bases; bases with no gene match: 4. CDR3 length: 15 residues. The CDR3 region is CASSEPGLAGNEQFF. The CDR3 region has the DNA TGTGCCAGCAGCGAACCGGGACTAGCGGGCAATGAGCAGTTCTTC.

V and J are TRBV10-3 and TRBJ1-2, with 8 nucleotides matching TRBD1. The V and J ends lost 6 bases and 8 bases, in that order; junction bases with no gene match: 8. The CDR3 is 13 residues long. Germline V lookup: CDR1 ENHRY, CDR2 SYGVKD. CDR3 amino acids: CAISLTGEGGYTF. The DNA of the CDR3 is TGTGCCATCAGCCTGACAGGGGAGGGGGGCTACACCTTC.

J is TRBJ1-2 and V is TRBV7-2; possible D gene TRBD1, 6 bases. V was cut by 3 bases and J by 2 bases, with 13 bases left in between. CDR3 length: 15 amino acids. Germline V gives CDR1 SGHTA, CDR2 FQGNSA. The CDR3 region is CASSFFSGANYGYTF. The DNA of the CDR3 is TGTGCCAGCAGCTTCTTCTCGGGGGCCAACTATGGCTACACCTTC. The entire variable domain, with the rest obtained from reference TRBV7-2 and TRBJ1-2, is as follows: GAGVSQSPSNKVTEKGKDVELRCDPISGHTALYWYRQSLGQGLEFLIYFQGNSAPDKSGLPSDRFSAERTGGSVSTLTIQRTQQEDSAVYLCASSFFSGANYGYTFGSGTRLTVV.

The gene calls are TRBV11-1 and TRBJ2-4; D is possibly TRBD1 (6 bases). From germline, CDR1 is SGHAT and CDR2 FQDESV (reference sequence). The CDR3 extends over 13 amino acids. V was trimmed by 4 bases and J by 10 bases, leaving 14 bases between them. CDR3 residues: CASSYGPDRIQYF. Here the CDR3 DNA reads TGTGCCAGCAGCTACGGGCCCGACAGGATTCAGTACTTC.

The chain couples TRBV30 to TRBJ2-5; 13 positions agree with TRBD2. This CDR3 comprises 14 residues. J was trimmed by 4 bases and V by 4 bases; bases with no gene match: 3. The germline V gene encodes CDR1 GTSNPN and CDR2 SVGIG (reference sequence). CDR3 nucleotides: TGTGCCTGGATGGGACTAGCGGGGAGAGAGACCCAGTACTTC. Its protein product is CAWMGLAGRETQYF.

This clone was detected only once. The CDR3 region is CASSRTGDSPLHF. The CDR3 nucleotides read TGTGCCAGCAGCCGGACAGGGGATTCACCCCTCCACTTT. This chain links TRBV6-6 with TRBJ1-6, with 9 bases aligning to TRBD1. This CDR3 region has 13 residues. V shed 6 bases and J 8 bases; nucleotides not matched to a gene: 2. CDR1 and CDR2 (germline): MNHNY, SVGAGI (reference sequence).